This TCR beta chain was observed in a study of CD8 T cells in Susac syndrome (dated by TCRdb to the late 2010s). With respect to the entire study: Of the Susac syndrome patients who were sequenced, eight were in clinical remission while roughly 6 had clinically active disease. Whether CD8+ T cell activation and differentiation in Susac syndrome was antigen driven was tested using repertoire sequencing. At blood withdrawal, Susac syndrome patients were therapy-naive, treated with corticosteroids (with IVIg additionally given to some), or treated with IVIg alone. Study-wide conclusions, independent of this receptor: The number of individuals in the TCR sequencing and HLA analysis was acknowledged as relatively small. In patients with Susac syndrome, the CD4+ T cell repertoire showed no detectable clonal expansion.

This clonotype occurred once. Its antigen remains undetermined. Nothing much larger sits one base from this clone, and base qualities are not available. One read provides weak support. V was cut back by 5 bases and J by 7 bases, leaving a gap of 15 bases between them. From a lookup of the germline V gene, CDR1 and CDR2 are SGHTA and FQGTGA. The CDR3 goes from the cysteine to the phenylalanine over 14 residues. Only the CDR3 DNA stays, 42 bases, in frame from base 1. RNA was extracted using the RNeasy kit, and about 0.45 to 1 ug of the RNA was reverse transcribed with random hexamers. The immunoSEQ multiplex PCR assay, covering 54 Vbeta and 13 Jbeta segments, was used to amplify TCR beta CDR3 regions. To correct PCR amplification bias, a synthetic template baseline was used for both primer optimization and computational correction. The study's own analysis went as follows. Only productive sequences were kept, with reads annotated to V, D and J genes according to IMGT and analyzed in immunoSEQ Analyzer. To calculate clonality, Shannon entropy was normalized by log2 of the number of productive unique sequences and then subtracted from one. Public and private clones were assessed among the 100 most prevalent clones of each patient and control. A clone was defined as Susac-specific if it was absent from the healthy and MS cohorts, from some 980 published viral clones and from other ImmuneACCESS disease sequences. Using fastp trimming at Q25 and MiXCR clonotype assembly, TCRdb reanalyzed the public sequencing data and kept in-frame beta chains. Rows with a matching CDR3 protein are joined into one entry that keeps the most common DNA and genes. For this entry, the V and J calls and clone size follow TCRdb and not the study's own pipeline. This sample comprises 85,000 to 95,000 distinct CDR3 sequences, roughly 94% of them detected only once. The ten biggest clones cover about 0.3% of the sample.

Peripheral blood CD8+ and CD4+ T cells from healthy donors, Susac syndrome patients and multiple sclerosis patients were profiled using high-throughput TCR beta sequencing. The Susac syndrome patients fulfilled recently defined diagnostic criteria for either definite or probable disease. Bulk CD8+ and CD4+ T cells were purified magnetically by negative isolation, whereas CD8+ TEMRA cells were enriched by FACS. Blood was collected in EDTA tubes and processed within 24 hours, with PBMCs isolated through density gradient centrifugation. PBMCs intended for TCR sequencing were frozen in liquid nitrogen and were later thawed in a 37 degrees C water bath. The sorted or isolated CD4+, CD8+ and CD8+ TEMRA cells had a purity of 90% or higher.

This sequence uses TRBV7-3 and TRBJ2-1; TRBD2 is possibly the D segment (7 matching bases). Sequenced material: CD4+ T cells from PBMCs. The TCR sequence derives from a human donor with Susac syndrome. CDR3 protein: CASSPAGAKNEQFF. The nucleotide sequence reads TGTGCCAGCAGCCCTGCGGGGGCGAAGAATGAGCAGTTCTTC.